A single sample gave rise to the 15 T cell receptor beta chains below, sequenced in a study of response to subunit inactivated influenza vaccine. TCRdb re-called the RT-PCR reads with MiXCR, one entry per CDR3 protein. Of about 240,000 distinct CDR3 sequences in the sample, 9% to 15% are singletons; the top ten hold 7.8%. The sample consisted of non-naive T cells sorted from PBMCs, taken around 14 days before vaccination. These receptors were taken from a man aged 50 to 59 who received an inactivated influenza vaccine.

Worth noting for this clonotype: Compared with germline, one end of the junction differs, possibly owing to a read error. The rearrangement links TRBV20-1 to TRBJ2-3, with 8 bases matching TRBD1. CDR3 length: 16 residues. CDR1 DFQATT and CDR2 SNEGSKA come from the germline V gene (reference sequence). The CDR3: CCAKGPSRGLGDTQYF. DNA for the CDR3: TGCTGTGCTAAAGGACCCTCCAGGGGGCTTGGAGATACGCAGTATTTT.

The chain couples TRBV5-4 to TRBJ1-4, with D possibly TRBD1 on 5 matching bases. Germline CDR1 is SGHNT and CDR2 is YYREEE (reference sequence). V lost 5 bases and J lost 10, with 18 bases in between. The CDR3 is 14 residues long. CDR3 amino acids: CASRLPAGGGKLFF. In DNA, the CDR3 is TGTGCCAGCAGGCTGCCCGCGGGTGGGGGAAAACTGTTTTTT.

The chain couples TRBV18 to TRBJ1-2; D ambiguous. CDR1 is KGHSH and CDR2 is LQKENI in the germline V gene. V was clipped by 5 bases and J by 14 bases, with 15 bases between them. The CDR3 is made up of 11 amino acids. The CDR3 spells CASSTGWSSTF. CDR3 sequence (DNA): TGTGCCAGCTCAACGGGTTGGTCGTCTACCTTC. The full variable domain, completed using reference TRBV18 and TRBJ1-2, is NAGVMQNPRHLVRRRGQEARLRCSPMKGHSHVYWYRQLPEEGLKFMVYLQKENIIDESGMPKERFSAEFPKEGPSILRIQQVVRGDSAAYFCASSTGWSSTFGSGTRLTVV.

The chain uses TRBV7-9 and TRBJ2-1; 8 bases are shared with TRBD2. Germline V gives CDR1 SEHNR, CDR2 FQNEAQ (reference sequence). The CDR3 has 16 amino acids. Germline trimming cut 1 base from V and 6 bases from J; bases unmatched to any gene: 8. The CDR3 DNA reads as TGTGCCAGCAGCTTAGGTCGGGGGGGATTCGTCAATGAGCAGTTCTTC. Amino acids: CASSLGRGGFVNEQFF.

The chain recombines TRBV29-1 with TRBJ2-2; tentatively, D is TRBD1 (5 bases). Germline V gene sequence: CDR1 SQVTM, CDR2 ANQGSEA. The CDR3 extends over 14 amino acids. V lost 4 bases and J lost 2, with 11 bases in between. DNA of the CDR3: TGCAGCGTTGGAAAAGGGGCTAACACCGGGGAGCTGTTTTTT. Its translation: CSVGKGANTGELFF.

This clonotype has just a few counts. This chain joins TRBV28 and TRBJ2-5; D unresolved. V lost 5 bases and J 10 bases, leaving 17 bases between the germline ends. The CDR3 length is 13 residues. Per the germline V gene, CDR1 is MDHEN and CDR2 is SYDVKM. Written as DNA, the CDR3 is TGTGCCAGCAGTCAAGGACGTCCCAAGAACCAGTACTTC. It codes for CASSQGRPKNQYF.

The CDR3 DNA reads as TGTGCCTGGAACCTCCGGGACAACTCCTACGAGCAGTACTTC. Translating it yields CAWNLRDNSYEQYF. The chain couples TRBV30 to TRBJ2-7, with TRBD1 as a possible D gene (6 bases). V lost 4 bases, J lost 0 bases, and 13 bases lay in between. The CDR3 is 14 amino acids. The germline gives CDR1 GTSNPN, CDR2 SVGIG (reference sequence).

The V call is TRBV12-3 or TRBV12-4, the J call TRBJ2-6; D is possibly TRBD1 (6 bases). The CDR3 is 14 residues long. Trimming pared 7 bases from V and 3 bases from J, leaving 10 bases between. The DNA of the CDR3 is TGTGCCAGCACGACAGGCCTTGGGGCCAACGTCCTGACTTTC. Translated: CASTTGLGANVLTF.

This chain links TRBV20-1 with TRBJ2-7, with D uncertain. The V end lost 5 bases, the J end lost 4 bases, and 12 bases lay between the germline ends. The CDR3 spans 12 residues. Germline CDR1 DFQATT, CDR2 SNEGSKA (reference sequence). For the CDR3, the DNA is TGCAGTGCTCAGGCTGGGAAGTACGAGCAGTACTTC. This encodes CSAQAGKYEQYF.

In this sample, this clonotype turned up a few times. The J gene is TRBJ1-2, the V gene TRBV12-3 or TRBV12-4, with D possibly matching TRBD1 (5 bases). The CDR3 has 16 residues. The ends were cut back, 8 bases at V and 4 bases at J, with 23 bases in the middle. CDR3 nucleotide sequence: TGTGCCAGCCTCGACGGGGCCGCCGAGCTAAGCTATGGCTACACCTTC. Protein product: CASLDGAAELSYGYTF.

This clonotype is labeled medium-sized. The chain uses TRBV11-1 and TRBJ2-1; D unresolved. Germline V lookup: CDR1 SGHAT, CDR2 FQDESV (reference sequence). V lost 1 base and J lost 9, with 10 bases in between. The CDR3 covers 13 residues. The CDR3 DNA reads TGTGCCAGCAGCTTAGGGGCAGGCGGTGAGCAGTTCTTC. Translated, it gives CASSLGAGGEQFF.

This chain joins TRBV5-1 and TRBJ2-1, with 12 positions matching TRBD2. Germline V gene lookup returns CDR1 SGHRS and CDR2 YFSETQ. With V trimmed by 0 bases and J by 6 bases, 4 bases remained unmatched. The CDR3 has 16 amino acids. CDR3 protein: CASSLGTSGRSNEQFF. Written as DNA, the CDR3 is TGCGCCAGCAGCTTGGGTACTAGCGGGAGGAGCAATGAGCAGTTCTTC.

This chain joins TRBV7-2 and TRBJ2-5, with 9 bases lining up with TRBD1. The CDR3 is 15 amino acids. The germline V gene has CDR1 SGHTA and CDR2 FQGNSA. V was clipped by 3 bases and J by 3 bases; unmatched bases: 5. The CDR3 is CASSLDRGGEETQYF. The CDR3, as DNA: TGTGCCAGCAGCTTGGACAGGGGAGGGGAAGAGACCCAGTACTTC.

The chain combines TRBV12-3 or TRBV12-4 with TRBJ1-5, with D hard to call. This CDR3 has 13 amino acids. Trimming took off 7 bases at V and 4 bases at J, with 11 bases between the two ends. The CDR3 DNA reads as TGTGCCAGCAAGGACCAGCCAAATCAGCCCCAGCATTTT. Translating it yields CASKDQPNQPQHF.

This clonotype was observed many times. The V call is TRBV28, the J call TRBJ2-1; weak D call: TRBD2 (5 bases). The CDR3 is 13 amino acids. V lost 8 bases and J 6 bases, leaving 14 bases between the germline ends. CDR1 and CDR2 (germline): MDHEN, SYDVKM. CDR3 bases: TGTGCCAGCCGGGGTCTTAAGCCCAATGAGCAGTTCTTC. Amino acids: CASRGLKPNEQFF. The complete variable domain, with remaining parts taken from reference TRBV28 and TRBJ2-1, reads DVKVTQSSRYLVKRTGEKVFLECVQDMDHENMFWYRQDPGLGLRLIYFSYDVKMKEKGDIPEGYSVSREKKERFSLILESASTNQTSMYLCASRGLKPNEQFFGPGTRLTVL.